These 26 T cell receptor beta chains originate from one sample sequenced in a study of CD8 T cells in Susac syndrome. The authors reverse transcribed roughly 0.45 to 1 ug RNA with random hexamers. One entry per CDR3 protein, called by TCRdb with MiXCR from the immunoSEQ multiplex PCR reads. Among about 210,000 distinct CDR3 sequences listed, about 95% were seen once. Sequencing was done on a sample of CD4+ T cells from PBMCs. Source of these receptors: a human donor with multiple sclerosis.

The chain employs TRBV7-3 and TRBJ1-6; D is unclear. Germline V gene data show CDR1 as SGHTA and CDR2 as FQGTGA. This CDR3 spans 13 amino acids. The ends were cut back, 0 bases at V and 10 bases at J, with 7 bases in the middle. CDR3 in DNA: TGTGCCAGCAGCTTAACCCCCGGATCACCCCTCCACTTT. Amino acids: CASSLTPGSPLHF.

V usage is TRBV20-1 and J usage is TRBJ1-5; D remains ambiguous. The CDR3 totals 12 residues. Germline V gene data show CDR1 as DFQATT and CDR2 as SNEGSKA (reference sequence). V was cut by 3 bases and J by 0 bases, with 3 bases left in between. For the CDR3, the DNA is TGCAGTGCTAGGGATAGCAATCAGCCCCAGCATTTT. Protein product: CSARDSNQPQHF.

This clonotype was counted a single time. The chain employs TRBV12-3 or TRBV12-4 and TRBJ2-1; D is ambiguous. This CDR3 contains 13 residues. Trimming pared 8 bases from V and 0 bases from J, leaving 8 bases between. CDR3 in DNA: TGTGCCAGCCAGGTGAGCTCCTACAATGAGCAGTTCTTC. Protein product: CASQVSSYNEQFF.

The chain employs TRBV3-1 and TRBJ2-1; 9 nucleotides match TRBD2. V lost 4 bases to trimming and J lost 6 bases; unmatched junction nucleotides: 7. The germline CDR1 and CDR2 sequences are LGHDT and YNNKEL (reference sequence). This CDR3 comprises 15 residues. CDR3 sequence: CASSRGTSRVNEQFF. CDR3 nucleotide sequence: TGTGCCAGCAGCCGAGGGACTAGCAGAGTCAATGAGCAGTTCTTC.

This chain connects TRBV27 to TRBJ2-3; 11 bases are shared with TRBD2. Per germline, CDR1 MNHEY and CDR2 SMNVEV (reference sequence). CDR3 length equals 17 residues. V trimming: 7 bases; J trimming: 4 bases; junction bases outside the gene matches: 13. The CDR3 here is CASTPPVLAGVADTQYF. In nucleotides, the CDR3 is TGTGCCAGCACCCCCCCTGTACTAGCGGGAGTTGCAGATACGCAGTATTTT.

The chain carries TRBV29-1 and TRBJ1-2; the D gene is possibly TRBD1 (5 bases). The CDR3 runs to 14 residues. With 5 bases removed from V and 7 bases from J, the gap between germline ends came to 20 bases. CDR1 and CDR2 (germline): SQVTM, ANQGSEA. CDR3: CSVPLSREERGYTF. DNA of the CDR3: TGCAGCGTTCCTCTGTCCAGGGAGGAGCGTGGCTACACCTTC.

This chain connects TRBV27 to TRBJ2-1, with 8 bases lining up with TRBD1. Germline CDR1 MNHEY, CDR2 SMNVEV (reference sequence). The CDR3 runs to 12 residues. J gave up 8 bases and V 6 bases, and 3 bases lay outside the gene matches. CDR3 nucleotide sequence: TGTGCCAGCAGAAAGACAGGGGATGAGCAGTTCTTC. Translating gives CASRKTGDEQFF.

This clonotype appeared a single time. V is TRBV3-1 and J is TRBJ2-7; TRBD2 matches 8 bases. The CDR3 runs to 16 residues. Trimming took 4 bases from V and 4 from J; bases not matched to a gene: 12. Per germline, CDR1 LGHDT and CDR2 YNNKEL (reference sequence). The CDR3: CASSPEGRLAQYEQYF. CDR3 in DNA: TGTGCCAGCAGCCCCGAAGGAAGACTAGCGCAATACGAGCAGTACTTC.

V gene TRBV20-1 combines with J gene TRBJ1-2; possible D gene TRBD1, 5 bases. V lost 6 bases and J lost 3, with 23 bases in between. The CDR3 extends over 16 amino acids. CDR1 and CDR2 from the germline V gene are DFQATT and SNEGSKA (reference sequence). In DNA, the CDR3 is TGCAGTGCCCCCTCAAAGGGACGCGCGGGTGACTATGGCTACACCTTC. This encodes CSAPSKGRAGDYGYTF.

The chain carries TRBV30 and TRBJ1-5; 7 bases agree with TRBD1. The CDR3 covers 17 residues. Germline CDR1 GTSNPN, CDR2 SVGIG (reference sequence). V shed 1 base, J shed 1 base, and the junction held 10 bases outside the gene matches. The CDR3 region has the DNA TGTGCCTGGAGTGCGACGAGGGGGCCAGGGAGCAATCAGCCCCAGCATTTT. Translated: CAWSATRGPGSNQPQHF.

In this sample, this clonotype turned up once. This chain uses TRBV19 with TRBJ1-5; 7 positions match TRBD1. Germline assignment: CDR1 LNHDA and CDR2 SQIVND (reference sequence). This CDR3 has 15 amino acids. V lost 7 bases, J lost 3 bases, and 9 bases stayed unmatched. CDR3 bases: TGTGCCAGTAAGGACAGGACTTCGCCCAATCAGCCCCAGCATTTT. It yields the protein CASKDRTSPNQPQHF.

In DNA form, the CDR3 reads TGTGCCAGCAGCCCACGGGGGGGGGCCTCCTACAATGAGCAGTTCTTC. Its protein product is CASSPRGGASYNEQFF. J is TRBJ2-1 and V is TRBV5-6, with TRBD2 matching 8 bases. In germline, CDR1 is SGHDT, CDR2 YYEEEE. The CDR3 runs 16 residues. V dropped 4 bases and J dropped 0; count of bases not matched to a gene: 6.

The rearrangement links TRBV21-1 to TRBJ2-1; the table names TRBD2, a call not compared with the DNA. TRBV21-1 counts as a pseudogene. The CDR3 consists of 15 residues. Here the CDR3 reads CASRLGLAHGNEQFF. DNA of the CDR3: TGTGCCAGCAGGCTTGGACTAGCCCACGGCAATGAGCAGTTCTTC.

The chain uses TRBV20-1 and TRBJ2-5; 10 nucleotides line up with TRBD2. J lost 4 bases, V lost 4 bases, and 9 bases had no gene match. In germline, CDR1 is DFQATT, CDR2 SNEGSKA (reference sequence). CDR3 length: 15 amino acids. This CDR3 reads CSATSGGAALETQYF. In nucleotides, the CDR3 is TGCAGTGCTACCAGCGGGGGGGCAGCTTTAGAGACCCAGTACTTC.

This chain uses TRBV20-1 with TRBJ2-7, with D uncertain. The CDR3 extends over 12 amino acids. V dropped 1 base and J dropped 7 bases, with 11 bases sitting between them. The germline gives CDR1 DFQATT, CDR2 SNEGSKA (reference sequence). Here the CDR3 reads CSARGKPREQYF. CDR3 coding DNA: TGCAGTGCTAGAGGGAAGCCCCGGGAGCAGTACTTC.

This chain joins TRBV20-1 and TRBJ2-3; D is possibly TRBD2 (5 bases). V lost 0 bases, J lost 2 bases, and 18 bases lay in between. The germline gives CDR1 DFQATT, CDR2 SNEGSKA (reference sequence). The CDR3 spans 17 residues. For the CDR3, the DNA is TGCAGTGCTAGAGACACTAGTTTTGGTCGGGTCACAGATACGCAGTATTTT. Encoded protein: CSARDTSFGRVTDTQYF.

This clonotype was recorded once. The rearrangement joins TRBV14 to TRBJ1-1; D not certain. Trimming took 2 bases from V and 1 from J, leaving 11 bases between them. The CDR3 spans 15 residues. Germline V lookup: CDR1 SGHDN, CDR2 FVKESK. In nucleotides, the CDR3 is TGTGCCAGCAGCCAATTCAAGGTCGCGAACACTGAAGCTTTCTTT. This encodes CASSQFKVANTEAFF.

The V and J genes are TRBV15 and TRBJ2-7; TRBD1 or TRBD2 may be the D gene (6 bases each). Trimming stripped 1 base from V and 1 base from J, with 11 bases between. This CDR3 has 15 amino acids. CDR1 and CDR2 (germline): LNHNV, YYDKDF (reference sequence). The CDR3 region has the DNA TGTGCCACCAGCAGAGGGGGGGCTAATTCCTACGAGCAGTACTTC. Translating gives CATSRGGANSYEQYF. The full variable domain, completed using reference TRBV15 and TRBJ2-7, is DAMVIQNPRYQVTQFGKPVTLSCSQTLNHNVMYWYQQKSSQAPKLLFHYYDKDFNNEADTPDNFQSRRPNTSFCFLDIRSPGLGDTAMYLCATSRGGANSYEQYFGPGTRLTVT.

The J gene is TRBJ2-3, the V gene TRBV10-3; 8 bases match TRBD2. This CDR3 has 13 amino acids. With 11 bases clipped from V and 2 bases from J, the junction kept 6 bases outside the gene matches. From germline, CDR1 is ENHRY and CDR2 SYGVKD. The CDR3, as DNA: TGTGCCGGGCGAGCGGGGGCCACAGATACGCAGTATTTT. Amino acids: CAGRAGATDTQYF.

This clonotype appeared once. The CDR3 spells CASSLIGDSYEQYF. CDR3 sequence (DNA): TGTGCCAGCAGCTTGATAGGGGACTCCTACGAGCAGTACTTC. The rearrangement uses TRBV5-6 and TRBJ2-7, with D perhaps matching TRBD1 (5 bases). The CDR3 length is 14 residues. Germline V gives CDR1 SGHDT, CDR2 YYEEEE. V lost 1 base, J lost 0 bases, and 8 bases lay in between. The full variable domain, in which reference TRBV5-6 and TRBJ2-7 provide the parts outside the CDR3, is DAGVTQSPTHLIKTRGQQVTLRCSPKSGHDTVSWYQQALGQGPQFIFQYYEEEERQRGNFPDRFSGHQFPNYSSELNVNALLLGDSALYLCASSLIGDSYEQYFGPGTRLTVT.

The chain links TRBV29-1 to TRBJ2-1; D gene unclear. V was pared by 6 bases and J by 3 bases, with 9 bases between. The CDR3 has 12 residues. The V gene's germline CDR1 is SQVTM and CDR2 ANQGSEA. Written as DNA, the CDR3 is TGCAGCGTCGGTCCCCTCTACAATGAGCAGTTCTTC. Translation gives CSVGPLYNEQFF.

This clonotype was detected once. The CDR3 is CASSVWDGEAFF. CDR3 nucleotides: TGTGCCAGCAGCGTCTGGGACGGTGAAGCTTTCTTT. This chain connects TRBV5-4 to TRBJ1-1; tentatively, D is TRBD1 (5 bases). Per germline, CDR1 SGHNT and CDR2 YYREEE (reference sequence). The CDR3 extends over 12 amino acids. Trimming took off 4 bases at V and 7 bases at J, with 11 bases between the two ends. The full variable domain, completed using reference TRBV5-4 and TRBJ1-1, is ETGVTQSPTHLIKTRGQQVTLRCSSQSGHNTVSWYQQALGQGPQFIFQYYREEENGRGNFPPRFSGLQFPNYSSELNVNALELDDSALYLCASSVWDGEAFFGQGTRLTVV.

J is TRBJ2-5 and V is TRBV20-1; TRBD1 is a possible D gene (5 bases). V was trimmed by 3 bases and J by 4 bases, leaving 9 bases between them. Germline CDR1 is DFQATT and CDR2 is SNEGSKA (reference sequence). This CDR3 comprises 12 residues. The CDR3 spells CSASQGRETQYF. The CDR3 bases are TGCAGTGCTAGCCAGGGCAGAGAGACCCAGTACTTC.

This chain connects TRBV18 to TRBJ2-6; D unclear. CDR3 length equals 14 residues. The germline CDR1 and CDR2 sequences are KGHSH and LQKENI. Trimming stripped 6 bases from V and 0 bases from J, with 6 bases between. Here the CDR3 DNA reads TGTGCCAGCTCCTCAAACTCTGGGGCCAACGTCCTGACTTTC. It encodes CASSSNSGANVLTF.

The chain employs TRBV30 and TRBJ2-7, with 11 bases that match TRBD2. The length of the CDR3 is 13 residues. The germline gives CDR1 GTSNPN, CDR2 SVGIG (reference sequence). V shed 5 bases and J 5 bases; nucleotides not matched to a gene: 5. Written as DNA, the CDR3 is TGTGCCTGGTTGACTAGCGGGACCCACGAGCAGTACTTC. It is translated as CAWLTSGTHEQYF.

V and J are TRBV20-1 and TRBJ1-1; tentatively, D is TRBD1 (5 bases). Trimming left V 1 base short and J 5 bases short, with 14 bases between. CDR1 is DFQATT and CDR2 is SNEGSKA in the germline V gene (reference sequence). The CDR3 runs 14 residues. The CDR3 bases are TGCAGTGCTAGAGCCATCCAGGGTTATACTGAAGCTTTCTTT. Its protein product is CSARAIQGYTEAFF.